This T cell receptor (beta chain) appears in the sequencing data of a study of shared clonotypes between healthy human individuals. Overall study results and limits: Memory subsets generally showed smaller estimated richness than naive subsets did. Non-shared clonotypes displayed generation probabilities falling below those of clonotypes present in all four donors.

Germline V gene data show CDR1 as SGHRS and CDR2 as YFSETQ. Trimming cost V 0 bases and J 0 bases, with 10 bases left between them. The CDR3 loop spans 16 amino acids. The study ran the assay at deep level. Clones were read by immunoSEQ multiplex PCR, and TCRdb kept only the in-frame ones, dropping some. The sample gives about 680,000 clones, around two thirds of which show up once; 1.5% to 2% is in the top ten. Concerning this clone itself: The antigen remains unidentified.

All of the donors resided in Nashville, Tennessee, and each was a Caucasian adult. The TCR comes from a woman aged 25 to 39 in good health. The chain is built from TRBV5-1 and TRBJ2-1; TRBD2 might be the D (5 bases). The sequenced sample was memory CD4+ T cells sorted from blood. Subset noted: CD45RA-negative fraction. CDR3 coding DNA: TGCGCCAGCAGCTTGGAGGCGGGTAGCTCCTACAATGAGCAGTTCTTC. This encodes CASSLEAGSSYNEQFF.